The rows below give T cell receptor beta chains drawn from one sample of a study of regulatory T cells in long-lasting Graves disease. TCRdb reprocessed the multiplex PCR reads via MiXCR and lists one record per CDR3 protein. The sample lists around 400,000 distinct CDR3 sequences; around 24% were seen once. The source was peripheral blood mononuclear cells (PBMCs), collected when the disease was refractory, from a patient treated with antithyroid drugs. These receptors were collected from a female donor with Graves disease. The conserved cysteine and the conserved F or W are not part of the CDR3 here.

SASRLAGGPETQY | 13 | TRBV20-1
ASSVGLAGESLETQY | 15 | TRBV9
ASSISEELEQY | 11 | TRBV19
ASSYYPADSNGYT | 13 | TRBV5-5
ASSESRGTEAF | 11 | TRBV10-2
ASSFGRDARTQY | 12 | TRBV5-1
ASSVEADSIYEQY | 13 | TRBV9
ASSVTFSYEQY | 11 | TRBV7-9
ASSPTGERTEAF | 12 | TRBV7-2
ASSGPMNRDSYEQY | 14 | TRBV28
AWKPARGGYT | 10 | TRBV30
ASRLTSGSSSGELF | 14 | TRBV2
ASSDTGSGNQPQH | 13 | TRBV3-1
ATSRAGSGVIPGANVLT | 17 | TRBV15
SASSVGNTEAF | 11 | TRBV20-1
ASSPQGGHQPQH | 12 | TRBV27
ATSGDSTDTQY | 11 | TRBV24-1
SVQDTGELF | 9 | TRBV29-1
ASSLGPSSYEQY | 12 | TRBV5-1
ASSMDRGGTEAF | 12 | TRBV5-1
ASSQDGTSGSYEQY | 14 | TRBV4-2
ASSYVGGPGPQH | 12 | TRBV6-5
ASSAEGNTIY | 10 | TRBV10-2
AWRLAGLNEQF | 11 | TRBV30
ASSLGAGGRSSPLH | 14 | TRBV13
ASSRTGGLAGANVLT | 15 | TRBV7-8
ASSVAGSGYT | 10 | TRBV9
ASSPREGRAEAF | 12 | TRBV18
AISERVNTGELF | 12 | TRBV10-3
ASQEDQPQH | 9 | TRBV5-6
ASNVAGRGNQPQH | 13 | TRBV19
ASSLILGGEQY | 11 | TRBV12-3/TRBV12-4
ASSLSSGNGETQY | 13 | TRBV7-2
ASSQGGTGLEAF | 12 | TRBV4-1
ASSTGNSPLH | 10 | TRBV18
ASAIGGRGNSPLH | 13 | TRBV27
ASSPSWDRGNEKLF | 14 | TRBV18
ASSEGWGVGYT | 11 | TRBV6-1
SVPKGGLSYEQY | 12 | TRBV29-1
ASSLDLVRDTEAF | 13 | TRBV5-1
ASSGGTSGASSYEQY | 15 | TRBV7-2
ASSQEPAGELF | 11 | TRBV9
ASSMGGRGETQY | 12 | TRBV19
ASSLGGRGLETQY | 13 | TRBV5-6
SVVQSSYGYT | 10 | TRBV29-1
SVGLSGEKLF | 10 | TRBV29-1
ASSEKGDSLYGYT | 13 | TRBV2
ASSQEKASGGPSYEQY | 16 | TRBV14
ASSFSGRAGYEQY | 13 | TRBV3-1
ASSGEGGNSYEQY | 13 | TRBV6-1